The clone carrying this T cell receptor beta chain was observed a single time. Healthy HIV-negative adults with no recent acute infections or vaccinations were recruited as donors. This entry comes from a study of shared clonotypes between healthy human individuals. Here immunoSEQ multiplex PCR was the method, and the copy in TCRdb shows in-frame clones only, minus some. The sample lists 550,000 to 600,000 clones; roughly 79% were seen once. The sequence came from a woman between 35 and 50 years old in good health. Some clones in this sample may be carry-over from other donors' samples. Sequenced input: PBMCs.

The CDR3 sequence is CASSDRRDEQYF. The CDR3 DNA reads as TGTGCCAGCTCCGACCGGAGGGACGAGCAGTACTTC. V is TRBV28 and J is TRBJ2-7; D perhaps matches TRBD2 (6 bases). Trimming shortened V by 8 bases and J by 5 bases, and 13 bases separated the two germline ends. The CDR3 is made up of 12 amino acids. Germline assignment: CDR1 MDHEN and CDR2 SYDVKM.